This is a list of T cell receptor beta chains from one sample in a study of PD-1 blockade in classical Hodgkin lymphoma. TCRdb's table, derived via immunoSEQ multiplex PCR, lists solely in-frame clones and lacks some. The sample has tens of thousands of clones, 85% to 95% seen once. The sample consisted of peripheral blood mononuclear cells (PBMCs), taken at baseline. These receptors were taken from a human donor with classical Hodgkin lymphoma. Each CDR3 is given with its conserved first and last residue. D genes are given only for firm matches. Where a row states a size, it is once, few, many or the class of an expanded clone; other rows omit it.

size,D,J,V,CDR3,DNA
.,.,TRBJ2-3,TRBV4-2,CASSQEAAEDTQYF,TGTGCCAGCAGCCAAGAGGCGGCGGAGGATACGCAGTATTTT
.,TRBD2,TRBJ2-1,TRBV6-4,CASRGTAGGPTGEQFF,TGTGCCAGCAGGGGCACGGCGGGGGGTCCGACAGGTGAGCAGTTCTTC
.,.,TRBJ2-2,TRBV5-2,CASSPRVTSTGELFF,TGTGCCAGCAGCCCCAGGGTTACGAGCACCGGGGAGCTGTTTTTT
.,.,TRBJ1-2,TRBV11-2,CASSLGPGRVNGYTF,TGTGCCAGCAGCTTAGGTCCAGGGCGGGTGAATGGCTACACCTTC
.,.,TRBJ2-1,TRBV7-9,CASSALTAAAMVPYNEQFF,TGTGCCAGCAGCGCCCTGACGGCGGCTGCAATGGTACCCTACAATGAGCAGTTCTTC
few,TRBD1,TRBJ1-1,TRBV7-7,CARKRLPYRDRGFMNTEAFF,TGTGCCAGAAAAAGGTTGCCGTATCGGGACAGGGGGTTCATGAACACTGAAGCTTTCTTT
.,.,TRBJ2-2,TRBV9,CASSPGRASGELFF,TGTGCCAGCAGCCCAGGGCGAGCTTCCGGGGAGCTGTTTTTT
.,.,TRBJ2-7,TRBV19,CASSIRDKSYEQYF,TGTGCCAGTAGTATTCGGGACAAATCATACGAGCAGTACTTC
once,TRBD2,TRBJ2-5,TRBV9,CASSVGLAAEETQYF,TGTGCCAGCAGCGTAGGCCTAGCGGCCGAAGAGACCCAGTACTTC
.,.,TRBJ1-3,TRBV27,CASSSRQTSSGNTIYF,TGTGCCAGCAGTAGCCGACAGACAAGCTCTGGAAACACCATATATTTT
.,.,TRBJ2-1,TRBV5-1,CASSLGNEQFF,TGCGCCAGCAGCTTAGGGAATGAGCAGTTCTTC
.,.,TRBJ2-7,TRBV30,CAWRAGKGYEQYF,TGTGCCTGGAGGGCGGGGAAAGGCTACGAGCAGTACTTC
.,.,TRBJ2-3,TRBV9,CASSREGGPDTQYF,TGTGCCAGCAGCCGAGAGGGGGGGCCGGATACGCAGTATTTT
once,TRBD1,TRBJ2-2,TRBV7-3,CASSLGQGVGELFF,TGTGCCAGCAGCTTAGGACAGGGAGTCGGGGAGCTGTTTTTT
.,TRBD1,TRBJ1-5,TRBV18,CASSADRGGNQPQHF,TGTGCCAGCTCGGCTGACAGGGGGGGCAATCAGCCCCAGCATTTT
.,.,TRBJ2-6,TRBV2,CASSDRTAGANVLTF,TGTGCCAGCAGTGATAGGACAGCCGGGGCCAACGTCCTGACTTTC
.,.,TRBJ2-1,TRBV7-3,CASSFTGTNNEQFF,TGTGCCAGCAGCTTTACAGGGACAAACAATGAGCAGTTCTTC
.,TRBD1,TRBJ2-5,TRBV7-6,CASSWQGAETQYF,TGTGCCAGCAGTTGGCAGGGGGCCGAGACCCAGTACTTC
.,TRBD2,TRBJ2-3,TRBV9,CASSVGASGGPFGTDTQYF,TGTGCCAGCAGCGTAGGGGCTAGCGGGGGCCCATTTGGCACAGATACGCAGTATTTT
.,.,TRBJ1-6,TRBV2,CASVNRDNSPLHF,TGTGCCAGCGTGAACAGGGATAATTCACCCCTCCACTTT
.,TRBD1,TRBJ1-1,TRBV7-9,CASSQTGGARRNTEAFF,TGTGCCAGCAGCCAGACAGGGGGCGCGAGGAGGAACACTGAAGCTTTCTTT
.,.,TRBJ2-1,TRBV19,CASSLGGRDVYNEQFF,TGTGCCAGTAGTTTGGGGGGGCGGGATGTCTACAATGAGCAGTTCTTC
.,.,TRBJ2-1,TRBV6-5,CASSYSGVNNEQFF,TGTGCCAGCAGTTACTCGGGCGTAAACAATGAGCAGTTCTTC
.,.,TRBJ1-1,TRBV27,CASSSSGRLGTEAFF,TGTGCCAGCAGTTCCTCGGGCAGGCTGGGCACTGAAGCTTTCTTT
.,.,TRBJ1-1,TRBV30,CAWSVGGLAEAFF,TGTGCCTGGAGTGTTGGGGGGCTCGCTGAAGCTTTCTTT
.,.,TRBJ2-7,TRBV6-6,CASSYSAAGYEQYF,TGTGCCAGCAGTTACTCGGCAGCCGGGTACGAGCAGTACTTC
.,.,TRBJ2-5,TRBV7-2,CASSFSREETQYF,TGTGCCAGCAGCTTCAGTAGGGAAGAGACCCAGTACTTC
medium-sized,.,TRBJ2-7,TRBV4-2,CASSPDSYEQYF,TGTGCCAGCAGCCCTGACTCCTACGAGCAGTACTTC
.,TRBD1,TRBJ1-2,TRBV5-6,CASSSLWPFTGENGYTF,TGTGCCAGCAGCTCCCTTTGGCCCTTCACAGGGGAGAATGGCTACACCTTC
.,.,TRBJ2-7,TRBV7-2,CASSPGGRETFEQYF,TGTGCCAGCAGTCCAGGGGGGCGGGAGACCTTCGAGCAGTACTTC
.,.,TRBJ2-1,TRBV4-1,CASSQVGLAKGNEQFF,TGCGCCAGCAGCCAAGTCGGCTTGGCAAAAGGGAATGAGCAGTTCTTC
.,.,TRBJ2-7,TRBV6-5,CASSLLGGLSYEQYF,TGTGCCAGCAGCCTCCTAGGGGGGCTCTCCTACGAGCAGTACTTC